This T cell receptor beta chain was retrieved from a study of a mutant IDH1 vaccine in newly diagnosed glioma. Study in general: The start of vaccination came 4-6 weeks after radiotherapy alone, or with temozolomide cycles. The treated population exhibited a male proportion of approximately 62%, a female proportion of around 38%, and a mean age of around 40 years.

The time point was: week 5, during vaccination. Topical imiquimod accompanied each vaccine dose, which consisted of 300 ug of mutant IDH1 20-mer peptide. The table lists this clone with a few counts. Antigen: not known. Method: immunoSEQ multiplex PCR; TCRdb's copy keeps in-frame clones and lacks some. The sample has approximately 35,000 clones, over 50% seen once. Source: PBMCs, taken from a glioma patient whose treatment included an IDH1 peptide vaccine. The clonotype comes from a woman aged 18-29 years with glioma.

The DNA for the CDR3 is TGTGCCAGCAGTTTATCCTACAACTTAAGGGACAGGCACTCTGGGGCCAACGTCCTGACTTTC. Its translation is CASSLSYNLRDRHSGANVLTF. The V call is TRBV27, the J call TRBJ2-6; TRBD1 agrees at 8 bases. Trimming cost V 0 bases and J 0 bases; bases outside gene matches: 13. Per germline, CDR1 MNHEY and CDR2 SMNVEV (reference sequence). This CDR3 has 21 amino acids.